What follows are 4 T cell receptor beta chains derived from one specimen sequenced in a study of post-analysis software for immune sequencing data. Unique molecular identifiers were carried by the TCR beta cDNA libraries. One entry per CDR3 protein, called by TCRdb with MiXCR from the PCR reads. The sample lists roughly 160,000 distinct CDR3 sequences, roughly 40% occurring once. The material was blood, obtained after autologous hematopoietic stem cell transplantation. These receptor sequences come from a girl between 5 and 17 years old with multiple sclerosis.

J is TRBJ2-6 and V is TRBV4-2; TRBD1 might be the D (6 bases). Germline-derived CDR1 and CDR2 are LGHNA and YNFKEQ. Trimming cost V 1 base and J 8 bases, with 15 bases left between them. The CDR3 length is 16 residues. This chain's CDR3 is CASSQVGDIASNVLTF. DNA of the CDR3: TGTGCCAGCAGCCAAGTTGGGGACATAGCGTCCAACGTCCTGACTTTC.

The chain combines TRBV6-5 with TRBJ1-1; TRBD1 matches 7 bases. V dropped 6 bases and J dropped 4; count of bases not matched to a gene: 5. Germline CDR1 and CDR2: MNHEY and SVGAGI. The CDR3 is 13 amino acids. Written as DNA, the CDR3 is TGTGCCAGCAGCCCAGGGGGTCTCACTGAAGCTTTCTTT. Translating gives CASSPGGLTEAFF.

This clonotype appeared a single time. The gene calls are TRBV5-5 and TRBJ2-1, with 8 bases aligning to TRBD2. This CDR3 spans 14 amino acids. Germline values: CDR1 SGHKS, CDR2 YYEKEE (reference sequence). V lost 0 bases, J lost 10 bases, and 6 bases stayed unmatched. CDR3 in DNA: TGTGCCAGCAGCTTGGGAGCGGGAGTCGGAGAGCAGTTCTTC. It yields the protein CASSLGAGVGEQFF.

The chain employs TRBV6-1 and TRBJ2-7, with D unresolved. Germline CDR1 MNHNS, CDR2 SASEGT. V lost 4 bases and J lost 6, with 13 bases in between. CDR3 size: 13 residues. The CDR3 sequence: CASSGLTLFEQYF. Here the CDR3 DNA reads TGTGCCAGCAGTGGCTTGACCCTATTCGAGCAGTACTTC.